This TCR beta chain was identified during a study of Ad26.COV2.S vaccination and SARS-CoV-2 variants. The germline V gene has CDR1 SGHTA and CDR2 FQGNSA. CDR3 length: 12 amino acids. V gave up 7 bases and J gave up 2 bases, with 8 bases separating them. Sequencing used immunoSEQ multiplex PCR; TCRdb keeps in-frame clones, though not all of them. This table holds just over 350,000 clones, approximately 90% found once. General study findings and limits: The study found similar non-spike TCR breadth in vaccine and placebo recipients. Substantial breadth was reportedly displayed by spike-specific CD8+ and CD4+ T cell responses after vaccination. Vaccinees showed greater spike-specific TCR breadth than placebo recipients. Quantification of TCR breadth and depth may have yielded underestimates of total T cell responses.

Note on this clone: Its specificity is not known.

The TCR comes from a human donor who had recovered from COVID-19. The rearrangement links TRBV7-2 to TRBJ1-2, with D possibly being TRBD1 (6 bases). Sequencing used peripheral blood, obtained after recovery from COVID-19. CDR3: CASIQGNYGYTF. CDR3 nucleotide sequence: TGTGCCAGCATCCAGGGGAACTATGGCTACACCTTC.